Listed here are 27 T cell receptor beta chains from one sample, sequenced in a study of T cell responses to AZD1222 COVID-19 vaccine. Here immunoSEQ multiplex PCR was the method, and the copy in TCRdb shows in-frame clones only, minus some. The data contain approximately 150,000 clones, about 92% of them singletons. This specimen consisted of peripheral blood, obtained 28 days after the second AZD1222 dose. Every receptor here comes from an adult who received the AZD1222 COVID-19 vaccine.

V is TRBV9 and J is TRBJ1-2; D call uncertain. This CDR3 is 13 amino acids long. Deletions cut 7 bases from V and 4 bases from J, with 14 bases between. Germline V gene lookup returns CDR1 SGDLS and CDR2 YYNGEE. The CDR3 sequence is CASSPEVGYGYTF. The CDR3 nucleotides are TGTGCCAGCTCCCCAGAGGTGGGCTATGGCTACACCTTC.

The rearrangement uses TRBV19 and TRBJ1-4; D is uncertain. Germline assignment: CDR1 LNHDA and CDR2 SQIVND (reference sequence). V lost 3 bases to trimming and J lost 7 bases, with 12 bases between them. The CDR3 covers 14 residues. CDR3 bases: TGTGCCAGTAGTATTTCGCGGTTGCGTGAAAAACTGTTTTTT. As protein: CASSISRLREKLFF.

The chain is built from TRBV6-6 and TRBJ2-2; TRBD1 is a possible D gene (6 bases). Trimming removed 5 bases at V and 8 bases at J, with 15 bases between. The CDR3 spans 14 residues. Per germline, CDR1 MNHNY and CDR2 SVGAGI (reference sequence). The CDR3 here is CASSPGHRTGELFF. For the CDR3, the DNA is TGTGCCAGCAGTCCGGGACACAGGACGGGGGAGCTGTTTTTT.

V usage is TRBV2 and J usage is TRBJ2-3; 15 positions agree with TRBD2. CDR1 and CDR2 from the germline V gene are SNHLY and FYNNEI. The CDR3 loop spans 18 amino acids. V lost 8 bases, J lost 4 bases, and 13 bases stayed unmatched. The DNA for the CDR3 is TGTGCCAGCGTACCGGGACTAGCGGGGGGCGACTCCGCAGATACGCAGTATTTT. Translated: CASVPGLAGGDSADTQYF.

The chain carries TRBV7-6 and TRBJ1-2; no firm D call. Deletions cut 2 bases from V and 0 bases from J, with 13 bases between. The CDR3 covers 16 residues. CDR1 SGHVS and CDR2 FNYEAQ come from the germline V gene. The CDR3 bases are TGTGCCAGCAGCTTAACCCAAGCGGGGACTAACTATGGCTACACCTTC. Its translation is CASSLTQAGTNYGYTF.

The rearrangement uses TRBV19 and TRBJ1-3; D gene ambiguous. Germline loops: CDR1 LNHDA, CDR2 SQIVND (reference sequence). V dropped 3 bases and J dropped 4 bases, with 7 bases sitting between them. The CDR3 contains 13 residues. The CDR3 DNA reads as TGTGCCAGTAGTATGGTACAGGGAAACACCATATATTTT. This codes for CASSMVQGNTIYF.

The rearrangement uses TRBV5-6 and TRBJ2-7, with D perhaps TRBD1 or TRBD2 (5 bases each). Germline V CDR1 and CDR2: SGHDT, YYEEEE. This CDR3 spans 14 amino acids. The V and J ends lost 0 bases and 0 bases respectively, with 7 bases between them. The CDR3 DNA sequence: TGTGCCAGCAGCTTGGAGGGGAGCTCCTACGAGCAGTACTTC. Encoded protein: CASSLEGSSYEQYF.

The J gene is TRBJ1-2, the V gene TRBV16, with 7 bases that match TRBD1. CDR1 is KGHSY, CDR2 FQNENV, per germline. The junction had 6 bases not matched to a gene; V was cut back by 4 bases and J by 4 bases. The CDR3 consists of 14 residues. CDR3 loop: CASSPETGFYGYTF. The DNA for the CDR3 is TGTGCCAGCAGCCCCGAGACAGGGTTCTATGGCTACACCTTC.

In this sample, this clone turned up once. This chain connects TRBV5-5 to TRBJ2-6; D is unclear. The CDR3 has 15 residues. Per germline, CDR1 SGHKS and CDR2 YYEKEE (reference sequence). Trimming cost V 0 bases and J 1 base, with 5 bases left between them. The DNA for the CDR3 is TGTGCCAGCAGCTTGGTCGGGTCTGGGGCCAACGTCCTGACTTTC. Protein sequence: CASSLVGSGANVLTF.

This chain uses TRBV6-6 with TRBJ1-1; tentatively, D is TRBD1 (5 bases). V was trimmed by 4 bases and J by 7 bases, leaving 16 bases between them. The germline V gene encodes CDR1 MNHNY and CDR2 SVGAGI (reference sequence). This CDR3 has 14 residues. The CDR3 is CASSSLGQGNEAFF. The CDR3 nucleotides are TGTGCCAGCAGTTCGCTCGGGCAGGGAAATGAAGCTTTCTTT.

The chain recombines TRBV29-1 with TRBJ2-7, with D perhaps given as TRBD1 or TRBD2 (6 bases each). There are 13 residues in the CDR3. Germline V gene sequence: CDR1 SQVTM, CDR2 ANQGSEA. The V end was cut by 5 bases, the J end by 3 bases, with 14 bases between. CDR3 loop: CSVKEGGGYEQYF. CDR3 coding DNA: TGCAGCGTTAAGGAGGGGGGCGGCTACGAGCAGTACTTC.

The gene calls are TRBV2 and TRBJ2-5; 9 bases line up with TRBD2. Trimming removed 2 bases from V and 2 bases from J; junction bases left unmatched: 3. This CDR3 spans 15 amino acids. Looked up from germline, CDR1 is SNHLY and CDR2 is FYNNEI. CDR3 protein: CASSEQLAGQETQYF. In nucleotides, the CDR3 is TGTGCCAGCAGTGAACAGCTAGCGGGGCAAGAGACCCAGTACTTC.

The chain is built from TRBV4-2 and TRBJ1-6, with D hard to call. This CDR3 spans 15 amino acids. Germline V CDR1 and CDR2: LGHNA, YNFKEQ. V was cut by 0 bases and J by 9 bases, with 12 bases left in between. This CDR3 is CASSQEGQRISPLHF. CDR3 nucleotide sequence: TGTGCCAGCAGCCAAGAAGGCCAGAGAATTTCACCCCTCCACTTT.

V and J are TRBV9 and TRBJ1-3; tentatively, D is TRBD1 (5 bases). The CDR3 is 14 residues long. Germline assignment: CDR1 SGDLS and CDR2 YYNGEE. The germline V and J ends were trimmed by 3 bases and 1 base, with 8 bases remaining between them. CDR3 coding DNA: TGTGCCAGCAGCGCAGGGAGGTCTGGAAACACCATATATTTT. Translating gives CASSAGRSGNTIYF.

CDR3 sequence: CASSQGLGQALNGYTF. The CDR3 region has the DNA TGCGCCAGCAGCCAGGGACTAGGACAGGCCTTAAATGGCTACACCTTC. The chain is built from TRBV4-1 and TRBJ1-2, with TRBD1 matching over 7 bases. This CDR3 region has 16 residues. The germline gives CDR1 MGHRA, CDR2 YSYEKL. Unmatched junction bases numbered 13, after V lost 3 bases and J lost 6 bases.

On this clone itself: The junction differs from germline at one of its ends, possibly a read error. The chain is built from TRBV5-5 and TRBJ1-5; no clear D gene. Germline V gene data show CDR1 as SGHKS and CDR2 as YYEKEE (reference sequence). This CDR3 has 15 amino acids. The CDR3 sequence is CASSLLEASDQPQHF. The CDR3 nucleotides read TGTGCCAGCAGCTTGTTGGAAGCTAGCGATCAGCCCCAGCATTTT.

The rearrangement joins TRBV5-6 to TRBJ2-7; 7 bases match TRBD2. The CDR3 loop spans 17 amino acids. V lost 1 base to trimming and J lost 1 base; unmatched junction nucleotides: 11. Germline lookup yields CDR1 SGHDT and CDR2 YYEEEE. The CDR3 here is CASSLYNRLAVSYEQYF. The CDR3 DNA sequence: TGTGCCAGCAGCTTGTATAATCGACTAGCTGTATCCTACGAGCAGTACTTC.

This clone was observed a single time. The chain recombines TRBV7-6 with TRBJ1-5; tentatively, D is TRBD1 (5 bases). Trimming cost V 1 base and J 5 bases, with 12 bases left between them. CDR3 length equals 15 residues. Germline V lookup: CDR1 SGHVS, CDR2 FNYEAQ. The DNA of the CDR3 is TGTGCCAGCAGCTTAGGGGCAGGGAGGGATCAGCCCCAGCATTTT. As protein: CASSLGAGRDQPQHF.

The chain combines TRBV7-9 with TRBJ1-2; D perhaps matches TRBD1 (5 bases). The CDR3 spans 12 residues. V dropped 2 bases and J dropped 6 bases, with 7 bases sitting between them. From germline, CDR1 is SEHNR and CDR2 FQNEAQ (reference sequence). CDR3 nucleotide sequence: TGTGCCAGCAGCTTATGGGGGGATGGCTACACCTTC. Translating gives CASSLWGDGYTF.

The chain carries TRBV10-1 and TRBJ1-3, with D unresolved. The CDR3 has 12 residues. The V end lost 6 bases, the J end lost 5 bases, and 8 bases lay between the germline ends. Germline assignment: CDR1 WNHNN and CDR2 SYGVQD (reference sequence). CDR3 loop: CASRRARNTIYF. Here the CDR3 DNA reads TGCGCCAGCAGAAGGGCGAGAAACACCATATATTTT.

This clone occurred a few times. The chain joins TRBV7-9 to TRBJ2-3, with 9 bases identical to TRBD2. The CDR3 covers 17 residues. Losses at the gene ends were 0 bases for V and 0 bases for J; bases not matched to a gene: 4. Germline-derived CDR1 and CDR2 are SEHNR and FQNEAQ (reference sequence). In DNA, the CDR3 is TGTGCCAGCAGCTTAGCGCTAGCGGGACCCAGCACAGATACGCAGTATTTT. This codes for CASSLALAGPSTDTQYF.

This chain joins TRBV6-5 and TRBJ2-7; a possible D gene is TRBD2 (6 bases). From germline, CDR1 is MNHEY and CDR2 SVGAGI. The CDR3 length is 15 residues. V lost 6 bases and J 0 bases, leaving 15 bases between the germline ends. The CDR3 reads CASRLTGTSSYEQYF. The CDR3 region has the DNA TGTGCCAGCAGGTTGACGGGGACTTCCTCCTACGAGCAGTACTTC.

The table lists this clone with a few counts. CDR3 in DNA: TGTGCCAGCAGTGGACAGTCAGGATATAGCAATCAGCCCCAGCATTTT. The encoded protein is CASSGQSGYSNQPQHF. V and J are TRBV6-1 and TRBJ1-5, with D maybe TRBD1 (5 bases). There are 16 residues in the CDR3. Between the trimmed V and J ends, which lost 4 bases and 0 bases, there was a span of 13 bases. Germline V gene data show CDR1 as MNHNS and CDR2 as SASEGT.

The V call is TRBV5-6, the J call TRBJ2-2, with 8 nucleotides matching TRBD1. J lost 6 bases, V lost 4 bases, and 17 bases had no gene match. This CDR3 has 18 residues. The germline CDR1 and CDR2 sequences are SGHDT and YYEEEE. CDR3 protein: CASSRGLRQGYSPGELFF. The CDR3, as DNA: TGTGCCAGCAGCCGGGGTCTGAGACAGGGGTATTCACCCGGGGAGCTGTTTTTT.

J is TRBJ2-3 and V is TRBV27; TRBD1 is a possible D gene (6 bases). The germline V and J ends were trimmed by 5 bases and 3 bases, with 21 bases remaining between them. This CDR3 is 17 amino acids long. Germline lookup yields CDR1 MNHEY and CDR2 SMNVEV (reference sequence). CDR3: CASSPHGGGTGTDTQYF. The CDR3, as DNA: TGTGCCAGCAGTCCCCATGGGGGCGGAACCGGGACAGATACGCAGTATTTT.

The rearrangement joins TRBV28 to TRBJ1-6, with D possibly matching TRBD1 (5 bases). Per germline, CDR1 MDHEN and CDR2 SYDVKM. V gave up 6 bases and J gave up 7 bases, with 10 bases separating them. CDR3 length: 13 residues. The CDR3 DNA follows: TGTGCCAGCAGGGCTCAGGGAAATTCACCCCTCCACTTT. It translates to CASRAQGNSPLHF.

The rearrangement uses TRBV5-4 and TRBJ1-6; the match to TRBD1 covers 7 bases. The CDR3 is 15 amino acids. The V segment lost 2 bases and the J segment 1 base; nucleotides outside the gene matches: 0. Germline V gene lookup returns CDR1 SGHNT and CDR2 YYREEE (reference sequence). Here the CDR3 reads CASSLQGSYNSPLHF. The CDR3 DNA reads TGTGCCAGCAGCTTACAGGGGTCCTATAATTCACCCCTCCACTTT.